One sample yielded the 12 T cell receptor beta chains listed below, sequenced in a study of Ad26.COV2.S vaccination and SARS-CoV-2 variants (dated by TCRdb to the early 2020s). This specimen's treatment or condition label, per the study, means: 15 to 20 received Ad26.COV2.S at low or high dose, single or two shots; about 5 received placebo; per-sample allocation not given. For vaccine and placebo recipients, the sequenced repertoires came from samples collected on day 63 after the first injection. The library was obtained by the immunoSEQ multiplex PCR assay. As stored in TCRdb, this immuneACCESS dataset retains in-frame rearrangements with V and J assigned. A fraction of the clones does not appear; measured against another copy, unresolved V genes explain less than half of the discrepancy, and the remainder lacks a known reason. A total of approximately 300,000 clones appear in this sample, roughly 86% of them only once. Less than 2% of the sample comes from the top ten.

This specimen consisted of peripheral blood, obtained in a trial of Ad26.COV2.S vaccine versus placebo. The source of these receptors is a person between 18 and 65 years old who received the Ad26.COV2.S COVID-19 vaccine or a placebo.

V gene TRBV7-8 combines with J gene TRBJ1-1; TRBD1 matches at 9 bases. The CDR3 totals 13 residues. Trimming took 5 bases from V and 4 from J; bases not matched to a gene: 2. From germline, CDR1 is SGHVS and CDR2 FQNEAQ. In DNA, the CDR3 is TGTGCCAGCAGCCAGACAGGGGGCACTGAAGCTTTCTTT. Protein product: CASSQTGGTEAFF.

The chain combines TRBV29-1 with TRBJ1-4; TRBD1 is a possible D gene (6 bases). Germline assignment: CDR1 SQVTM and CDR2 ANQGSEA. The CDR3 covers 12 residues. V dropped 6 bases and J dropped 4 bases, with 9 bases sitting between them. The CDR3 protein is CSVTGRNEKLFF. CDR3 in DNA: TGCAGCGTAACAGGGCGTAATGAAAAACTGTTTTTT.

The CDR3 DNA sequence: TGTGCCAGCAGTGAAGCCTTCCCGGGACAGGGGTTTTTT. Protein: CASSEAFPGQGFF. This chain joins TRBV6-1 and TRBJ1-4, with 9 nucleotides matching TRBD1. Germline trimming cut 0 bases from V and 16 bases from J; bases unmatched to any gene: 6. The CDR3 totals 13 residues. Germline V gene lookup returns CDR1 MNHNS and CDR2 SASEGT.

V gene TRBV16 combines with J gene TRBJ1-3, with a weak D call TRBD1 (6 bases). The length of the CDR3 is 16 residues. V was trimmed by 3 bases and J by 0 bases, leaving 12 bases between them. Germline assignment: CDR1 KGHSY and CDR2 FQNENV. CDR3 sequence reads: CASSHGQSSSGNTIYF. Written as DNA, the CDR3 is TGTGCCAGCAGCCACGGACAGTCTAGCTCTGGAAACACCATATATTTT.

The V call is TRBV5-6, the J call TRBJ1-2; D gene uncertain. The germline V gene encodes CDR1 SGHDT and CDR2 YYEEEE. V lost 1 base, J lost 3 bases, and 4 bases lay in between. The CDR3 consists of 12 residues. The CDR3 DNA follows: TGTGCCAGCAGCTTGCTGGACTATGGCTACACCTTC. Translation gives CASSLLDYGYTF.

Written as DNA, the CDR3 is TGTGCCAGCAGCTACGAACAGGGGCAGGGCTTAGGCTACACCTTC. Protein: CASSYEQGQGLGYTF. The chain links TRBV7-2 to TRBJ1-2, with TRBD1 identical over 7 bases. The CDR3 runs to 15 residues. Trimming cost V 4 bases and J 8 bases; bases outside gene matches: 13. Germline V gives CDR1 SGHTA, CDR2 FQGNSA.

This chain joins TRBV13 and TRBJ1-6, with D possibly being TRBD1 (6 bases). Per the germline V gene, CDR1 is PRHDT and CDR2 is FYEKMQ (reference sequence). With 0 bases removed from V and 7 bases from J, the gap between germline ends came to 7 bases. This CDR3 has 14 residues. CDR3 region: CASSLGTGNSPLHF. The CDR3 nucleotides read TGTGCCAGCAGCTTAGGGACAGGCAATTCACCCCTCCACTTT.

The chain carries TRBV11-3 and TRBJ2-2; unclear D gene. Germline assignment: CDR1 SGHNT and CDR2 YENEEA. The CDR3 has 14 amino acids. Deletions cut 1 base from V and 6 bases from J, with 9 bases between. The CDR3 DNA reads as TGTGCCAGCAGCTTAGCAGACTCCGCCGGGGAGCTGTTTTTT. Translating it yields CASSLADSAGELFF.

This clone has only a few counts. The chain couples TRBV6-2 or TRBV6-3 to TRBJ1-1; D unresolved. V was shortened by 2 bases and J by 11 bases, with 12 bases between the two germline ends. Germline loops: CDR1 MNHEY, CDR2 SVGEGT. This CDR3 contains 12 residues. CDR3 bases: TGTGCCAGCAGTTACGGTCTCGGTCGCGCTTTCTTT. Amino acids: CASSYGLGRAFF.

The V gene is TRBV11-2, the J gene TRBJ2-2; the match to TRBD1 covers 7 bases. CDR3 size: 13 residues. V lost 0 bases, J lost 13 bases, and 5 bases stayed unmatched. The germline V gene encodes CDR1 SGHAT and CDR2 FQNNGV. The CDR3 reads CASSLDEGGGLFF. The CDR3 coding sequence is TGTGCCAGCAGCTTAGATGAAGGGGGCGGGCTGTTTTTT. The full variable domain, in which reference TRBV11-2 and TRBJ2-2 provide the parts outside the CDR3, is EAGVAQSPRYKIIEKRQSVAFWCNPISGHATLYWYQQILGQGPKLLIQFQNNGVVDDSQLPKDRFSAERLKGVDSTLKIQPAKLEDSAVYLCASSLDEGGGLFFGEGSRLTVL.

This rearrangement joins TRBV5-4 to TRBJ1-1, with unresolved D. CDR3 length equals 13 residues. V was shortened by 2 bases and J by 11 bases, with 16 bases between the two germline ends. Germline values: CDR1 SGHNT, CDR2 YYREEE (reference sequence). CDR3 coding DNA: TGTGCCAGCAGCTTAAACTACAAGGGCGACGCTTTCTTT. It encodes CASSLNYKGDAFF. The full variable domain, with the rest looked up from reference TRBV5-4 and TRBJ1-1, is ETGVTQSPTHLIKTRGQQVTLRCSSQSGHNTVSWYQQALGQGPQFIFQYYREEENGRGNFPPRFSGLQFPNYSSELNVNALELDDSALYLCASSLNYKGDAFFGQGTRLTVV.

This clone was observed once. This sequence joins TRBV5-5 and TRBJ1-2; 8 nucleotides line up with TRBD1. CDR3 length: 16 residues. V lost 2 bases to trimming and J lost 2 bases; unmatched junction nucleotides: 8. The germline gives CDR1 SGHKS, CDR2 YYEKEE (reference sequence). The CDR3 bases are TGTGCCAGCAGCTTTTCTTCCACAGGGGGGAACTATGGCTACACCTTC. Amino acid sequence: CASSFSSTGGNYGYTF.